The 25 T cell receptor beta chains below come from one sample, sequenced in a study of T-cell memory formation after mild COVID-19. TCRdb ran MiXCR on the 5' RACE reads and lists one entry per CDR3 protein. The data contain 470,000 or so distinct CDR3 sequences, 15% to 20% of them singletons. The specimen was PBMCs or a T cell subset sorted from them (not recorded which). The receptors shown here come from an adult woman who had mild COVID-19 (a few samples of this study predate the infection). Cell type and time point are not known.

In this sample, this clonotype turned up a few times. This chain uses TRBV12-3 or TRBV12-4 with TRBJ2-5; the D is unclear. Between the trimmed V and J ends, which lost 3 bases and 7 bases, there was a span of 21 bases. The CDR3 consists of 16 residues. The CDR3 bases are TGTGCCAGCAGTTTCTCAGGCCTGGCGATGGTGGGGACCCAGTACTTC. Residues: CASSFSGLAMVGTQYF.

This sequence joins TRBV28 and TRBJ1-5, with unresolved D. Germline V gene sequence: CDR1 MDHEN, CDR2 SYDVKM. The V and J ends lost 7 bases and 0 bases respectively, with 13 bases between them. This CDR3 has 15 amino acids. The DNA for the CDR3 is TGTGCCAGCAAACTACACACAAATAGCAATCAGCCCCAGCATTTT. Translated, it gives CASKLHTNSNQPQHF.

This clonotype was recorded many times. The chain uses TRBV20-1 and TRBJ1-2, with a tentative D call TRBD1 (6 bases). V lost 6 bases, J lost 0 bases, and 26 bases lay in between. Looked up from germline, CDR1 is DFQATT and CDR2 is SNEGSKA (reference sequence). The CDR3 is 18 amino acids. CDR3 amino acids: CSAARQAFSATPNYGYTF. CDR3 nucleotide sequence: TGCAGTGCGGCGAGACAGGCATTCTCTGCGACCCCTAACTATGGCTACACCTTC.

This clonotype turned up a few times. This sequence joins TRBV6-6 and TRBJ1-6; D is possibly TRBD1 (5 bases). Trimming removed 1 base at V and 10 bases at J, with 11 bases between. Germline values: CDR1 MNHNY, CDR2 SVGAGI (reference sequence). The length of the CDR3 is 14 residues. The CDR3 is CASSYFGAGSPLHF. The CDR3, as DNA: TGTGCCAGCAGTTACTTCGGGGCTGGGTCACCCCTCCACTTT.

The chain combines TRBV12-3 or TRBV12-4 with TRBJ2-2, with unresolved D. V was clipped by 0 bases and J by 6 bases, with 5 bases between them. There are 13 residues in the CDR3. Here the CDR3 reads CASSLASAGELFF. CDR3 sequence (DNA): TGTGCCAGCAGTTTAGCGTCCGCCGGGGAGCTGTTTTTT.

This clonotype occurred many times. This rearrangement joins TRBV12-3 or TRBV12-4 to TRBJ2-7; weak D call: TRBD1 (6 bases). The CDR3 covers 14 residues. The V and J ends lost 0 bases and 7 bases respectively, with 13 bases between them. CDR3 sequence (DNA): TGTGCCAGCAGTTTAGCGGACAGTCCGGGAGAGCAGTACTTC. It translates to CASSLADSPGEQYF.

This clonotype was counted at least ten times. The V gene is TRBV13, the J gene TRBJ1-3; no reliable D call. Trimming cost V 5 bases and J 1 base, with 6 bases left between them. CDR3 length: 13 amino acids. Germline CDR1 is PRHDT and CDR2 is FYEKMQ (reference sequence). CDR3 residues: CASSPGSGNTIYF. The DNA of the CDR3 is TGTGCCAGCAGCCCCGGGTCTGGAAACACCATATATTTT.

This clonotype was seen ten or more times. The DNA of the CDR3 is TGTGCCAGCAAGGGGACTAGCGGGAGAGGTGAGCAGTTCTTC. The encoded protein is CASKGTSGRGEQFF. The chain recombines TRBV2 with TRBJ2-1, with TRBD2 matching 14 bases. This CDR3 contains 14 residues. The V and J ends lost 7 bases and 9 bases, in that order; junction bases with no gene match: 5. Germline V gives CDR1 SNHLY, CDR2 FYNNEI. Based on the CDR3 plus reference TRBV2 and TRBJ2-1, the full variable domain is EPEVTQTPSHQVTQMGQEVILRCVPISNHLYFYWYRQILGQKVEFLVSFYNNEISEKSEIFDDQFSVERPDGSNFTLKIRSTKLEDSAMYFCASKGTSGRGEQFFGPGTRLTVL.

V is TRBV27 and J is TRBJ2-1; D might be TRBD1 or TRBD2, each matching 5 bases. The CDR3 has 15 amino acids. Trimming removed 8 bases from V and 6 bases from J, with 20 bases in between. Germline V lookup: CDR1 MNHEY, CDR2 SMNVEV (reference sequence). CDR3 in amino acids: CASALRDLNGNEQFF. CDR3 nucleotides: TGTGCCAGCGCCCTCCGGGACCTAAACGGCAATGAGCAGTTCTTC.

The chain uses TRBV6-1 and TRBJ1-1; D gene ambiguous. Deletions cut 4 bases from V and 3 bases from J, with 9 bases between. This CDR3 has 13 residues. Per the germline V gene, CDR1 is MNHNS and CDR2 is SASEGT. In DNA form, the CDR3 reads TGTGCCAGCAGTGGGGAGGAGTACACTGAAGCTTTCTTT. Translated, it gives CASSGEEYTEAFF.

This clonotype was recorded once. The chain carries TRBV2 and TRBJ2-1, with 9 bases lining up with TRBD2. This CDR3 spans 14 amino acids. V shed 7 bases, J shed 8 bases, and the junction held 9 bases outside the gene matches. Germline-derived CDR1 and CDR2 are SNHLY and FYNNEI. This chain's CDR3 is CASTLAGTRDEQFF. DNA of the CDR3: TGTGCCAGCACCCTAGCGGGGACCCGTGATGAGCAGTTCTTC. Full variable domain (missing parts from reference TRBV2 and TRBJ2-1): EPEVTQTPSHQVTQMGQEVILRCVPISNHLYFYWYRQILGQKVEFLVSFYNNEISEKSEIFDDQFSVERPDGSNFTLKIRSTKLEDSAMYFCASTLAGTRDEQFFGPGTRLTVL.

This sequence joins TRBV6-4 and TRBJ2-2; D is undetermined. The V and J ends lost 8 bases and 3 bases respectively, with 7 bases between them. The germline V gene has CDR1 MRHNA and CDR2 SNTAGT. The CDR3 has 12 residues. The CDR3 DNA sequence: TGTGCCAGCCGGAACTACACCGGGGAGCTGTTTTTT. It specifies CASRNYTGELFF.

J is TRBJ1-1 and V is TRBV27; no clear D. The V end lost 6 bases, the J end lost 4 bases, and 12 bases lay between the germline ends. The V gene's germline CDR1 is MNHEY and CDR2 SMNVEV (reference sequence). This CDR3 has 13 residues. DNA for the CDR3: TGTGCCAGCAGACGGGCGAGTGGCACTGAAGCTTTCTTT. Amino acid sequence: CASRRASGTEAFF.

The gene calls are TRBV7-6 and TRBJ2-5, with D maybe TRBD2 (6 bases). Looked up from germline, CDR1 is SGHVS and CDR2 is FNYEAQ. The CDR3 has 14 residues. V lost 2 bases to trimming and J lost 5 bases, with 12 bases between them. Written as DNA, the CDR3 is TGTGCCAGCAGCTTAATCGCAGGAGGGGAGACCCAGTACTTC. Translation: CASSLIAGGETQYF.

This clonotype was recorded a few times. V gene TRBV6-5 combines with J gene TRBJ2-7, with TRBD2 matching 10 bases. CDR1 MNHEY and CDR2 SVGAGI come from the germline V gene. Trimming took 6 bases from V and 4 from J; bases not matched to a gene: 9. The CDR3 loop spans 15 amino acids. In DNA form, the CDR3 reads TGTGCCAGCAGGACCTCTAGCGGGGGTTCATACGAGCAGTACTTC. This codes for CASRTSSGGSYEQYF.

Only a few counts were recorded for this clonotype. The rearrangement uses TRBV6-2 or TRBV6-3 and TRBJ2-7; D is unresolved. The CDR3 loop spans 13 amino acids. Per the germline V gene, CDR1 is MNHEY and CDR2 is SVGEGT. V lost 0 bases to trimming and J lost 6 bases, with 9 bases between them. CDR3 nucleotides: TGTGCCAGCAGTTACTCGGCCTGGTCCGAGCAGTACTTC. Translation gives CASSYSAWSEQYF.

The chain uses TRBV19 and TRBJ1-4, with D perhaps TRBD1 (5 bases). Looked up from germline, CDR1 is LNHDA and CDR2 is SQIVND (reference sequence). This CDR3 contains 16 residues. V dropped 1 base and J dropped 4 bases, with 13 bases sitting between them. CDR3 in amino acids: CASSIGRQTYNEKLFF. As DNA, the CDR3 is TGTGCCAGTAGTATAGGGCGACAGACATATAATGAAAAACTGTTTTTT.

The CDR3 DNA follows: TGCGCCAGCAGCTCGTTTTGGGGTTCGGAAGAGACCCAGTACTTC. This encodes CASSSFWGSEETQYF. The chain employs TRBV5-1 and TRBJ2-5; D uncertain. Trimming shortened V by 3 bases and J by 3 bases, and 15 bases separated the two germline ends. This CDR3 is built from 15 residues. In germline, CDR1 is SGHRS, CDR2 YFSETQ.

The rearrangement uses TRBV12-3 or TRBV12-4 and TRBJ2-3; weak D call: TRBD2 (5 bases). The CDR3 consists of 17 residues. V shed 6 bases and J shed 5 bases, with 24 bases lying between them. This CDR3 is CASSQTSSSPSLDTQYF. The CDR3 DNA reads TGTGCCAGCAGCCAAACCTCTTCTAGCCCCTCGCTAGATACGCAGTATTTT.

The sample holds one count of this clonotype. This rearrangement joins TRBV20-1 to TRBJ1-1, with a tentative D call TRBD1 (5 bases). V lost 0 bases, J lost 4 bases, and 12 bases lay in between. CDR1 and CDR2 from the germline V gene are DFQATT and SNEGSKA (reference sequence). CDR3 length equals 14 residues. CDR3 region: CSARDPQGFTEAFF. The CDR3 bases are TGCAGTGCTAGAGACCCGCAGGGTTTCACTGAAGCTTTCTTT.

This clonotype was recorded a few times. The CDR3 sequence is CASSLVGTAGSDTQYF. CDR3 nucleotides: TGCGCCAGCAGCTTGGTGGGGACCGCAGGGTCAGATACGCAGTATTTT. J is TRBJ2-3 and V is TRBV5-1; D is perhaps TRBD1 or TRBD2 (5 bases each). V lost 0 bases and J 4 bases, leaving 15 bases between the germline ends. Germline assignment: CDR1 SGHRS and CDR2 YFSETQ. This CDR3 has 16 residues.

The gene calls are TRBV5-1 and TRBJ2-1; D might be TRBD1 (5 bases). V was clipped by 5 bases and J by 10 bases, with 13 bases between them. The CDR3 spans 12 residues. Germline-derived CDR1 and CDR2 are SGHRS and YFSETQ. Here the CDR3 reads CASRVQGGEQFF. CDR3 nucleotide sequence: TGCGCCAGCAGAGTTCAGGGCGGAGAGCAGTTCTTC.

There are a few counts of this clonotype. The CDR3 loop reads CASSSAGGAFDGYTF. The CDR3 bases are TGTGCCAGCAGTTCGGCAGGGGGGGCGTTCGATGGCTACACCTTC. V is TRBV12-3 or TRBV12-4 and J is TRBJ1-2, with TRBD1 matching over 7 bases. V lost 4 bases and J lost 6; bases outside the gene matches: 11. CDR3 length: 15 amino acids.

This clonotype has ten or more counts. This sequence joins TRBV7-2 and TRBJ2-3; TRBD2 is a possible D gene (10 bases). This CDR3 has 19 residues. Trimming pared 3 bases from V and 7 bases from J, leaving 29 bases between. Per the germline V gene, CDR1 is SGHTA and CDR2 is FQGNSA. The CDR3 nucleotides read TGTGCCAGCAGCTTCGGGTGGGACAGGGCCACTAGCGGGATGTATACGCAGTATTTT. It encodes CASSFGWDRATSGMYTQYF. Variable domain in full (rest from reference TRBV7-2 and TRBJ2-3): GAGVSQSPSNKVTEKGKDVELRCDPISGHTALYWYRQSLGQGLEFLIYFQGNSAPDKSGLPSDRFSAERTGGSVSTLTIQRTQQEDSAVYLCASSFGWDRATSGMYTQYFGPGTRLTVL.

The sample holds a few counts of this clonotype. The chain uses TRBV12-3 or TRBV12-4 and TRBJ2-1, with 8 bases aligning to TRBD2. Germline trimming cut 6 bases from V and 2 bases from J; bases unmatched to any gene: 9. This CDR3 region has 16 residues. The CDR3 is CASSALAGITYNEQFF. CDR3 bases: TGTGCCAGCAGCGCCCTAGCGGGCATTACCTACAATGAGCAGTTCTTC.